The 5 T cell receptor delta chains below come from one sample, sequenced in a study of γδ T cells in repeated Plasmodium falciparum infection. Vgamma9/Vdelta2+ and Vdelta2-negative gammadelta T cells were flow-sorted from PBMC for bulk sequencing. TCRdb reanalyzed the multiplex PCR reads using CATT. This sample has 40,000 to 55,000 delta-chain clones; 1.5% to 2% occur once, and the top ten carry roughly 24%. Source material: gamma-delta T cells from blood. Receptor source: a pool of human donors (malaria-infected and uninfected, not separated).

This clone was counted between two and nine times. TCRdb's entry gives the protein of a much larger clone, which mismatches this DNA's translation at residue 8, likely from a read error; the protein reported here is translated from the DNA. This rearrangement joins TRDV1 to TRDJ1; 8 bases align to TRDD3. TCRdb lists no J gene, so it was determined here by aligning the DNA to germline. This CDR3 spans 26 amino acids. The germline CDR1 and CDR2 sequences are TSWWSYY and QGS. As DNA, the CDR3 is TGTGCTCTTGCGGAACATGAGATCCTATCTAGTACTGGGGGTGTTATTGGATTCAAGCCCACCGATAAACTCATCTTT. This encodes CALAEHEILSSTGGVIGFKPTDKLIF.

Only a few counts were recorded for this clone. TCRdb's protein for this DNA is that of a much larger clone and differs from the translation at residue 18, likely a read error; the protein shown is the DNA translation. The CDR3 loop reads CAFIINPRYIGGYAVADRLIF. The CDR3 coding sequence is TGTGCCTTTATAATTAACCCTCGATACATTGGGGGATACGCTGTAGCCGATAGACTCATCTTT. This sequence joins TRDV3 and TRDJ1; TRDD3 agrees at 11 bases. Looked up from germline, CDR1 is TVYSNPD and CDR2 is GDNSRS (reference sequence). The CDR3 is 21 amino acids.

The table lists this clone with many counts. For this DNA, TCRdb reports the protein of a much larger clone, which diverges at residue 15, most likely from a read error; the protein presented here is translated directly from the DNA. The DNA for the CDR3 is TGTGCCTTTGGAGGGCTTTACTGGGGGATACGAAAAACCGATAGACTCATCTTT. This translates into CAFGGLYWGIRKTDRLIF. The V call is TRDV3, the J call TRDJ1; 13 bases agree with TRDD3. CDR1 and CDR2 (germline): TVYSNPD, GDNSRS (reference sequence). The CDR3 covers 18 residues.

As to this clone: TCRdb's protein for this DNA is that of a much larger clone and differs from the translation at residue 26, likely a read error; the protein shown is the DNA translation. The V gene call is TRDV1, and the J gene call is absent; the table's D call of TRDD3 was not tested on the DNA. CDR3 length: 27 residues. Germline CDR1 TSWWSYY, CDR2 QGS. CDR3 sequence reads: CALGRRFALIDLQYWGISFSPLDKLTF. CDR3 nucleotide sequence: TGTGCTCTTGGGCGACGCTTTGCCCTCATAGACTTGCAGTACTGGGGGATATCTTTTAGTCCCCTGGATAAACTCACCTTT.

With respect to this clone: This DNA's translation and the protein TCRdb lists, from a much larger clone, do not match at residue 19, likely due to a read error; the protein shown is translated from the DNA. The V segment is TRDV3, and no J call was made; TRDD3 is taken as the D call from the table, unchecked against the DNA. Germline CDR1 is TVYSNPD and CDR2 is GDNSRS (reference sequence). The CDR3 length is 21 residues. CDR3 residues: CAFPRGLPRNWGIVATDKIIF. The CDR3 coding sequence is TGTGCCTTCCCGCGGGGCCTTCCCCGAAACTGGGGGATAGTAGCGACCGATAAAATCATCTTT.